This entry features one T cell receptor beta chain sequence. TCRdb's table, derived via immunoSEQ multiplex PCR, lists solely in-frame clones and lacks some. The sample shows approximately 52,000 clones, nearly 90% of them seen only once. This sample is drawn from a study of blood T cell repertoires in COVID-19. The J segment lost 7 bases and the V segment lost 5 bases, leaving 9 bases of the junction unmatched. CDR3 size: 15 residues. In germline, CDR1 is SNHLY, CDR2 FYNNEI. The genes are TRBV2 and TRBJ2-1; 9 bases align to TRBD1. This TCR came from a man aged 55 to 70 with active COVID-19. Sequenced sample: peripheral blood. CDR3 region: CASSSVQGAGNEQFF. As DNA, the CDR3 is TGTGCCAGCAGTTCTGTACAGGGGGCAGGGAATGAGCAGTTCTTC. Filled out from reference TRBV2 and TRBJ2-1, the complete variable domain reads EPEVTQTPSHQVTQMGQEVILRCVPISNHLYFYWYRQILGQKVEFLVSFYNNEISEKSEIFDDQFSVERPDGSNFTLKIRSTKLEDSAMYFCASSSVQGAGNEQFFGPGTRLTVL.